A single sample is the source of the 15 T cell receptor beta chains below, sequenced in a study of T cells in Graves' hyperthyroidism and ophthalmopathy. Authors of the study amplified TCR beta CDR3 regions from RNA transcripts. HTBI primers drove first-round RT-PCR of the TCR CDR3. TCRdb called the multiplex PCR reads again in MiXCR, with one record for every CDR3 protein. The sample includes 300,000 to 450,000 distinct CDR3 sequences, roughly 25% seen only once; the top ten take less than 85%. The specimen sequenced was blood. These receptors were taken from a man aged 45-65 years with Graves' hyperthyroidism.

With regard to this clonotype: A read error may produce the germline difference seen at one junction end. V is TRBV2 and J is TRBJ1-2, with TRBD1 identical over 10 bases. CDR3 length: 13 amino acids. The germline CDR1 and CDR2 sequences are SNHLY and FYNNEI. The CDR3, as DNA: TGTGCCGGCAGTTTAGACAGGGGGCCTGGCTACACCTTC. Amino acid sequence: CAGSLDRGPGYTF.

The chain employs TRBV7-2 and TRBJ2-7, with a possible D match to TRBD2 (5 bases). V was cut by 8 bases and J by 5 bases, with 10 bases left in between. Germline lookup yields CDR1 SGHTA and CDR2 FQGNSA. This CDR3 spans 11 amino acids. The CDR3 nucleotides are TGTGCCAGCGGGAGCTGGGACGAGCAGTACTTC. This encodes CASGSWDEQYF.

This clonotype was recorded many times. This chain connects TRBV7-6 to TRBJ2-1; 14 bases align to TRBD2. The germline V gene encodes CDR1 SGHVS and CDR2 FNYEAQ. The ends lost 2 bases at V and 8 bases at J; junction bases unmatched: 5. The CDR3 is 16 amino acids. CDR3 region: CASSLIGTSGSDEQFF. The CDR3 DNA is TGTGCCAGCAGCTTAATCGGGACTAGCGGGAGTGATGAGCAGTTCTTC.

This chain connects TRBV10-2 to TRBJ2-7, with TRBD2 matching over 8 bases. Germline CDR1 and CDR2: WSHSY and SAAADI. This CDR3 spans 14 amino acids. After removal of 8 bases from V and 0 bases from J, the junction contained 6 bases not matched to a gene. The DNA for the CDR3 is TGCGCCAGCGGGAACGGGAGGGACTCCTACGAGCAGTACTTC. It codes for CASGNGRDSYEQYF.

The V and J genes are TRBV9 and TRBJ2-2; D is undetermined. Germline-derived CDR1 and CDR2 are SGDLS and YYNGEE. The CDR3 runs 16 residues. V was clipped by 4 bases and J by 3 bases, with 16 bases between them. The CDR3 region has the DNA TGTGCCAGCAGCACACAAAATACACCGTACACCGGGGAGCTGTTTTTT. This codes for CASSTQNTPYTGELFF.

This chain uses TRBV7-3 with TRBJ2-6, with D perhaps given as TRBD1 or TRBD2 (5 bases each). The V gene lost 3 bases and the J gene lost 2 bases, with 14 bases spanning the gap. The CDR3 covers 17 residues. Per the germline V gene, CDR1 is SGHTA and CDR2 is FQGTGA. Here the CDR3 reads CASSFRAGSPGANVLTF. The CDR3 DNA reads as TGTGCCAGCAGCTTTAGAGCAGGGAGCCCTGGGGCCAACGTCCTGACTTTC.

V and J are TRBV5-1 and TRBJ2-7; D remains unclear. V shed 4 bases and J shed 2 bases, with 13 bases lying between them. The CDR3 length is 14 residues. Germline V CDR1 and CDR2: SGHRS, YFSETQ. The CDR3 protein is CASSPTPEPYEQYF. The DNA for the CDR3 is TGCGCCAGCAGCCCCACCCCTGAACCCTACGAGCAGTACTTC. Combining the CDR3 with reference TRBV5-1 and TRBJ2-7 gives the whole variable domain KAGVTQTPRYLIKTRGQQVTLSCSPISGHRSVSWYQQTPGQGLQFLFEYFSETQRNKGNFPGRFSGRQFSNSRSEMNVSTLELGDSALYLCASSPTPEPYEQYFGPGTRLTVT.

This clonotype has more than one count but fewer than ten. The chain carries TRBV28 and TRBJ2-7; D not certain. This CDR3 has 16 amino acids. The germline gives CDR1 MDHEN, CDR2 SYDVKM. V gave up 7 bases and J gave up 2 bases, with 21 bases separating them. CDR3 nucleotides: TGTGCCAGCACTCAGAACTGGGGTAGATCAACCTACGAGCAGTACTTC. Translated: CASTQNWGRSTYEQYF.

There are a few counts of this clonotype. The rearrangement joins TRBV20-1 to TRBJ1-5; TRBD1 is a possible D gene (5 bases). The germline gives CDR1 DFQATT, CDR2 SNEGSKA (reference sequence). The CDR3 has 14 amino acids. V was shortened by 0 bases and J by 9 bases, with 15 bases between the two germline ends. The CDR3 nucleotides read TGCAGTGCTAGAGATCAGAGGGGTGAGGGGCCCCAGCATTTT. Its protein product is CSARDQRGEGPQHF.

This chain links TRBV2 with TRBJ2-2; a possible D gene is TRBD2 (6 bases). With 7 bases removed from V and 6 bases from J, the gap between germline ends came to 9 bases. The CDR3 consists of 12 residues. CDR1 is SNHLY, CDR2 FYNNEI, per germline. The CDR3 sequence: CASTAGPGELFF. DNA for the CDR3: TGTGCCAGCACAGCGGGCCCCGGGGAGCTGTTTTTT.

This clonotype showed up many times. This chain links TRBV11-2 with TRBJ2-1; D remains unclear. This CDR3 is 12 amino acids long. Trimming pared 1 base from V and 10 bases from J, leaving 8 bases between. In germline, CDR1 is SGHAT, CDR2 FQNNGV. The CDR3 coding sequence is TGTGCCAGCAGCTTAGTTAGGCCGGAGCAGTTCTTC. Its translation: CASSLVRPEQFF.

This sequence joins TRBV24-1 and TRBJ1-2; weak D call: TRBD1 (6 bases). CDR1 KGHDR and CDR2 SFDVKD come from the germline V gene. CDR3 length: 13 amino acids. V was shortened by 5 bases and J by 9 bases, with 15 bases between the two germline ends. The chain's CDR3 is CATSARTANSYTF. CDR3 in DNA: TGTGCCACCAGTGCGAGGACAGCGAATAGCTACACCTTC.

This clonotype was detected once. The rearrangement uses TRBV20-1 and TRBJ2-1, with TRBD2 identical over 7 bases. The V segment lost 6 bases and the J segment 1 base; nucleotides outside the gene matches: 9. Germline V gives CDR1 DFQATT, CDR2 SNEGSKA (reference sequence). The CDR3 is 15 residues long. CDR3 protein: CSAPPLAASYNEQFF. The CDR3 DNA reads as TGCAGTGCACCCCCCCTAGCGGCTTCCTACAATGAGCAGTTCTTC.

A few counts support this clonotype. The DNA for the CDR3 is TGTGCCAGCAGTTTTGGGGTGGGTGAGCAGTTCTTC. It yields the protein CASSFGVGEQFF. The V and J genes are TRBV12-3 or TRBV12-4 and TRBJ2-1; D is ambiguous. The length of the CDR3 is 12 residues. The germline V and J ends were trimmed by 3 bases and 9 bases, with 9 bases remaining between them.

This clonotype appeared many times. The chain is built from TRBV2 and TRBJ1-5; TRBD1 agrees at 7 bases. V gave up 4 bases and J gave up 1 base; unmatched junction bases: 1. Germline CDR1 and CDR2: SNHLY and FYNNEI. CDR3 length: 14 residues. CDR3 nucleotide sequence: TGTGCCAGCAGTGGGGGACAGAGCAATCAGCCCCAGCATTTT. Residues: CASSGGQSNQPQHF. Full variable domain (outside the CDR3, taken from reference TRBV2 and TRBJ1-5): EPEVTQTPSHQVTQMGQEVILRCVPISNHLYFYWYRQILGQKVEFLVSFYNNEISEKSEIFDDQFSVERPDGSNFTLKIRSTKLEDSAMYFCASSGGQSNQPQHFGDGTRLSIL.